The 20 T cell receptor beta chains below come from one sample, sequenced in a study of early T cells in non-severe SARS-CoV-2 infection. TCRdb recomputed calls from the 5' RACE reads with MiXCR, one row per CDR3 protein. Of tens of thousands of distinct CDR3 sequences listed, around a tenth are singletons. The specimen comprised whole blood, sampled at baseline. The source of these receptors is an adult who was a healthcare worker with PCR-confirmed SARS-CoV-2 infection or an uninfected control (not recorded which).

This clonotype was found many times. The chain employs TRBV29-1 and TRBJ2-5, with TRBD1 identical over 7 bases. Germline assignment: CDR1 SQVTM and CDR2 ANQGSEA. This CDR3 has 12 residues. The ends lost 7 bases at V and 5 bases at J; junction bases unmatched: 7. The CDR3 loop reads CSAETGMETQYF. The CDR3 DNA is TGCAGCGCCGAGACAGGGATGGAGACCCAGTACTTC.

This rearrangement joins TRBV2 to TRBJ2-3, with D uncertain. Germline assignment: CDR1 SNHLY and CDR2 FYNNEI. Deletions cut 10 bases from V and 4 bases from J, with 15 bases between. The CDR3 runs 13 residues. The CDR3 nucleotides read TGTGCCACTACAGACTGGGCGTCAGATACGCAGTATTTT. Translation gives CATTDWASDTQYF.

The chain links TRBV5-1 to TRBJ2-1, with a possible D match to TRBD2 (5 bases). The CDR3 runs 14 residues. Trimming removed 7 bases from V and 2 bases from J, with 13 bases in between. Germline CDR1 and CDR2: SGHRS and YFSETQ. The CDR3, as DNA: TGCGCCAGCCGCCCGGAGGCGCCCTACAATGAGCAGTTCTTC. Protein sequence: CASRPEAPYNEQFF.

CDR3 bases: TGTGCCAGCACCCCATGGGGTGGTGGGGAGGCTTGGCGTGGCTACACCTTC. Its protein is CASTPWGGGEAWRGYTF. The chain employs TRBV7-9 and TRBJ1-2, with D unclear. This CDR3 is 17 amino acids long. Germline CDR1 and CDR2: SEHNR and FQNEAQ (reference sequence). V gave up 7 bases and J gave up 7 bases, with 28 bases separating them.

This clonotype occurred many times. This chain uses TRBV5-1 with TRBJ2-2, with 8 bases lining up with TRBD2. CDR1 SGHRS and CDR2 YFSETQ come from the germline V gene. After removal of 4 bases from V and 5 bases from J, the junction contained 4 bases not matched to a gene. The CDR3 is 14 residues long. The CDR3 sequence: CASSRAGETGELFF. In nucleotides, the CDR3 is TGCGCCAGCAGCAGAGCGGGAGAAACCGGGGAGCTGTTTTTT.

Many counts were recorded for this clonotype. This chain joins TRBV7-9 and TRBJ2-5; D might be TRBD1 or TRBD2, each matching 6 bases. Germline CDR1 reads SEHNR; CDR2 reads FQNEAQ (reference sequence). The CDR3 covers 18 residues. The V end was cut by 5 bases, the J end by 0 bases, with 22 bases between. CDR3 residues: CASSTGTSGTGDQETQYF. The CDR3 coding sequence is TGTGCCAGCAGCACAGGGACCTCCGGGACTGGGGACCAAGAGACCCAGTACTTC. The full variable domain, in which reference TRBV7-9 and TRBJ2-5 provide the parts outside the CDR3, is DTGVSQNPRHKITKRGQNVTFRCDPISEHNRLYWYRQTLGQGPEFLTYFQNEAQLEKSRLLSDRFSAERPKGSFSTLEIQRTEQGDSAMYLCASSTGTSGTGDQETQYFGPGTRLLVL.

This clonotype has ten or more counts. This chain connects TRBV3-1 to TRBJ2-7, with TRBD2 identical over 7 bases. CDR3 length equals 13 residues. Trimming took 4 bases from V and 6 from J; bases not matched to a gene: 6. The germline V gene has CDR1 LGHDT and CDR2 YNNKEL (reference sequence). The DNA of the CDR3 is TGTGCCAGCAGCCGCACTGGGGAGGGCGAGCAGTACTTC. Its translation is CASSRTGEGEQYF.

This clonotype was detected a few times. The rearrangement joins TRBV27 to TRBJ2-2; D might be TRBD2 (6 bases). The CDR3 is made up of 14 amino acids. V shed 10 bases and J shed 4 bases, with 16 bases lying between them. Germline CDR1 is MNHEY and CDR2 is SMNVEV (reference sequence). The CDR3 sequence is CATSGPERTGELFF. In DNA, the CDR3 is TGTGCCACCAGCGGGCCGGAGCGCACCGGGGAGCTGTTTTTT.

The sample holds a few counts of this clonotype. V is TRBV19 and J is TRBJ1-1, with TRBD1 as a possible D gene (6 bases). Germline V gene lookup returns CDR1 LNHDA and CDR2 SQIVND (reference sequence). The CDR3 consists of 15 residues. Deletions cut 4 bases from V and 1 base from J, with 13 bases between. CDR3 loop: CASSRDRDKNTEAFF. In nucleotides, the CDR3 is TGTGCCAGTAGTAGGGACCGGGACAAGAACACTGAAGCTTTCTTT.

V usage is TRBV6-5 and J usage is TRBJ1-6; D not resolved. Germline V gene lookup returns CDR1 MNHEY and CDR2 SVGAGI. This CDR3 region has 14 residues. Trimming cost V 0 bases and J 1 base, with 1 base left between them. The CDR3 loop reads CASSYSSYNSPLHF. CDR3 nucleotides: TGTGCCAGCAGTTACTCTTCCTATAATTCACCCCTCCACTTT.

For the CDR3, the DNA is TGTGCCAGCAGTTACAGGACAGGGAATCAGCCCCAGCATTTT. Protein sequence: CASSYRTGNQPQHF. The chain employs TRBV6-1 and TRBJ1-5; 8 bases are a match to TRBD1. From germline, CDR1 is MNHNS and CDR2 SASEGT. With V trimmed by 5 bases and J by 4 bases, 4 bases remained unmatched. This CDR3 comprises 14 residues.

This clonotype appeared a few times. The V call is TRBV12-3 or TRBV12-4, the J call TRBJ1-1; D possibly corresponds to TRBD1 (6 bases). The germline V and J ends were trimmed by 4 bases and 5 bases, with 14 bases remaining between them. The CDR3 is 14 amino acids. In DNA, the CDR3 is TGTGCCAGCAGTTGGGGGCGTCTTGGGACTGAAGCTTTCTTT. Translated, it gives CASSWGRLGTEAFF.

The gene calls are TRBV19 and TRBJ2-1; 12 nucleotides match TRBD2. V was pared by 4 bases and J by 2 bases, with 0 bases of the junction left unmatched. This CDR3 is built from 15 residues. In germline, CDR1 is LNHDA, CDR2 SQIVND (reference sequence). In DNA, the CDR3 is TGTGCCAGTAGTAGACTAGCGGGGGCCTACAATGAGCAGTTCTTC. It codes for CASSRLAGAYNEQFF.

Many counts were recorded for this clonotype. V usage is TRBV29-1 and J usage is TRBJ1-5; tentative D call: TRBD1 (6 bases). V lost 5 bases and J lost 4, with 12 bases in between. The CDR3 extends over 13 amino acids. Germline values: CDR1 SQVTM, CDR2 ANQGSEA. Written as DNA, the CDR3 is TGCAGCGTTTTTTACAGGGAAAATCAGCCCCAGCATTTT. This translates into CSVFYRENQPQHF.

Comments on this clonotype: A junction boundary mismatches the germline segment, possibly from a read error. V is TRBV20-1 and J is TRBJ2-1; 9 nucleotides match TRBD2. This CDR3 spans 11 amino acids. Germline lookup yields CDR1 DFQATT and CDR2 SNEGSKA (reference sequence). CDR3 sequence: CSASYLAGYHF. CDR3 bases: TGCAGTGCTAGTTATCTAGCGGGGTATCACTTC.

The V call is TRBV20-1, the J call TRBJ2-3; the D gene is possibly TRBD1 (5 bases). V gave up 3 bases and J gave up 2 bases, with 12 bases separating them. The CDR3 is made up of 14 amino acids. Germline CDR1 DFQATT, CDR2 SNEGSKA (reference sequence). The CDR3 loop reads CSASYGAFTDTQYF. The CDR3 coding sequence is TGCAGTGCTAGCTATGGGGCTTTCACAGATACGCAGTATTTT.

The chain links TRBV20-1 to TRBJ2-7; D might be TRBD2 (5 bases). This CDR3 region has 13 residues. The germline gives CDR1 DFQATT, CDR2 SNEGSKA (reference sequence). Between the trimmed V and J ends, which lost 3 bases and 4 bases, there was a span of 13 bases. This CDR3 reads CSASPGEAYEQYF. CDR3 bases: TGCAGTGCTAGCCCCGGGGAAGCTTACGAGCAGTACTTC.

The DNA of the CDR3 is TGTGCCAGCAGCGTAGGCGTTGGACTAGCTGACACCGGGGAGCTGTTTTTT. Translated: CASSVGVGLADTGELFF. This sequence joins TRBV9 and TRBJ2-2; 8 bases fit TRBD2. Losses at the gene ends were 0 bases for V and 3 bases for J; bases not matched to a gene: 7. The CDR3 is made up of 17 amino acids. The germline gives CDR1 SGDLS, CDR2 YYNGEE.

The J gene is TRBJ2-7, the V gene TRBV19, with 15 bases identical to TRBD2. Germline V gives CDR1 LNHDA, CDR2 SQIVND (reference sequence). The CDR3 contains 16 residues. V trimming: 5 bases; J trimming: 3 bases; junction bases outside the gene matches: 5. The CDR3 is CASSSRTSGRGYEQYF. The CDR3 DNA sequence: TGTGCCAGTAGTTCGCGGACTAGCGGGAGGGGCTACGAGCAGTACTTC.

J is TRBJ2-3 and V is TRBV29-1; TRBD2 agrees at 7 bases. CDR3 length: 11 amino acids. Germline CDR1 reads SQVTM; CDR2 reads ANQGSEA. Trimming at V came to 6 bases and at J to 6 bases, leaving 3 bases not matched to a gene. CDR3: CSVAGGDTQYF. The CDR3, as DNA: TGCAGCGTGGCCGGGGGGGATACGCAGTATTTT.